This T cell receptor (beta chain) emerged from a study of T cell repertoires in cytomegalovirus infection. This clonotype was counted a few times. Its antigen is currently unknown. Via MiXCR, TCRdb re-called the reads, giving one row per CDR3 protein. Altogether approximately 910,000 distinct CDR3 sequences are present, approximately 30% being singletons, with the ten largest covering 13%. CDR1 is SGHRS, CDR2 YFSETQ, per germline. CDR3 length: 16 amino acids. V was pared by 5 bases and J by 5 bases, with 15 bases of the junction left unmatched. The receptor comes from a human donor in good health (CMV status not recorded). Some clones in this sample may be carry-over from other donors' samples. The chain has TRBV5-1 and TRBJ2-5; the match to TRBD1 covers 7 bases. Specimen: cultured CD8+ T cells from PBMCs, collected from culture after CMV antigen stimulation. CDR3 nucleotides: TGCGCCAGCAGATATATCAGGACAGGTGATGGGGAGACCCAGTACTTC. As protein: CASRYIRTGDGETQYF.